The clone carrying this T cell receptor (beta chain) was seen more than once but under ten times. The record originates from a study of blood T cell repertoires in COVID-19. Turning to the study itself: The analysed material was cDNA or gDNA that came from T cells, B-cell-depleted T cells, or PBMCs.

In terms of age and location, participants ranged from about 18 to 95 years and lived in fewer than 30 US areas. Cohort placement rested on clinical history that participants reported themselves. The CDR3 sequence is 15 residues long. The V end lost 3 bases, the J end lost 6 bases, and 15 bases lay between the germline ends. The V gene's germline CDR1 is LGHDT and CDR2 YNNKEL (reference sequence). Authors' methods: Reference gene primer amplification yielded estimated nucleated cell counts. Repertoires were generated with immunoSEQ multiplex PCR, while TCRdb's copy carries only in-frame clones and drops some. The DNA gave D and trimming, while V, J and clone size come from that table. The table has fewer than 350,000 clones, roughly 90% seen once.

Sequenced input: PBMCs or T cells enriched from blood (not recorded which). This TCR was sampled from a young woman with acute COVID-19. The genes are TRBV3-1 (or the pseudogene TRBV3-2) and TRBJ2-1, with D possibly matching TRBD2 (5 bases). This CDR3 reads CASSHRGTPCNEQFF. CDR3 DNA: TGTGCCAGCAGCCATCGGGGTACCCCCTGCAATGAGCAGTTCTTC.